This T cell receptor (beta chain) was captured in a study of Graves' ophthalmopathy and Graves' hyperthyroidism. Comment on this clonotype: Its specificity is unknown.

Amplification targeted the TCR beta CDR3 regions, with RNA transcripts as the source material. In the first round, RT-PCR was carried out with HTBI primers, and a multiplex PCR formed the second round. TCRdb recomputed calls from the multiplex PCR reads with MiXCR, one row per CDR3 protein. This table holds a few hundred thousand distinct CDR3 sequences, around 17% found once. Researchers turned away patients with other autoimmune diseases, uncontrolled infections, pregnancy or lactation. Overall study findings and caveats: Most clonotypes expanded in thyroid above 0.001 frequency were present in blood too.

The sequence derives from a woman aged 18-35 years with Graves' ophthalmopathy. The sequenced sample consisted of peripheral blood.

The CDR3 sequence is CSVEDLERRSGYTF. For the CDR3, the DNA is TGCAGCGTTGAAGATCTAGAGAGGAGGAGTGGCTACACCTTC. V usage is TRBV29-1 and J usage is TRBJ1-2; D not resolved. The CDR3 is 14 residues long. V was clipped by 0 bases and J by 7 bases, with 15 bases between them. Germline V gives CDR1 SQVTM, CDR2 ANQGSEA.